This T cell receptor (beta chain) was observed in a study of T cell clonotyping in hematopoietic cell transplantation. Study in general: Pretransplant recipient samples were taken after cytoreduction.

This table comes from immunoSEQ multiplex PCR, and its TCRdb copy is limited to in-frame clones, with some not included. The repertoire holds about 5,100 clones, with about 32% as singletons. As for time point: recipient sample about 28 days before transplant, after cytoreduction. Germline V gives CDR1 SGHDT, CDR2 YYEEEE. The CDR3 contains 15 residues. Trimming stripped 3 bases from V and 4 bases from J, with 14 bases between. The source was peripheral blood mononuclear cells, collected before stem cell transplant. The source is a man aged 45-60 years with myelofibrosis. Some clones in this sample may be carry-over from other donors' samples. This chain joins TRBV5-6 and TRBJ1-5, with D possibly being TRBD1 (5 bases). For the CDR3, the DNA is TGTGCCAGCAGCTCTAGGGGTACGGCTAATCAGCCCCAGCATTTT. Residues: CASSSRGTANQPQHF.